A selection of T cell receptor beta chains follows, all from one sample in a study of response to subunit inactivated influenza vaccine. TCRdb redid the calling of the RT-PCR reads with MiXCR, one entry per CDR3 protein. The sample has about 160,000 distinct CDR3 sequences; approximately 12% are singletons. Source: CD8+ T cells sorted from PBMCs, taken roughly 24 months after vaccination. The source of these receptors is a man aged 45 to 70 who received an inactivated influenza vaccine. Each CDR3 is given with its conserved first and last residue. A D gene is named only where the DNA matches it firmly. Size tells how often a clone was seen (once, few, many) or the class of an expanded clone, and some rows leave it out.

v_call: TRBV27; cdr3_length: 12; j_call: TRBJ2-7; clone_size: many; d_call: .; cdr3_nt: TGTGCCAGCAGTCCACTTTTCTACGAGCAGTACTTC; cdr3_aa: CASSPLFYEQYF
v_call: TRBV10-3; cdr3_length: 14; j_call: TRBJ2-7; clone_size: .; d_call: .; cdr3_nt: TGTGCCACCAGGGATGGCTCGGGTAACCACGAGCAGTACTTC; cdr3_aa: CATRDGSGNHEQYF
v_call: TRBV7-9; cdr3_length: 15; j_call: TRBJ2-2; clone_size: few; d_call: .; cdr3_nt: TGTGCCAGCAGCCCTGGGGCAGGGGAGACCGGGGAGCTGTTTTTT; cdr3_aa: CASSPGAGETGELFF
v_call: TRBV4-3; cdr3_length: 17; j_call: TRBJ2-1; clone_size: many; d_call: TRBD2; cdr3_nt: TGCGCCAGCAGCCAAGTATTGGGGACTAGCGGGTACAATGAGCAGTTCTTC; cdr3_aa: CASSQVLGTSGYNEQFF
v_call: TRBV4-2; cdr3_length: 15; j_call: TRBJ2-1; clone_size: .; d_call: TRBD2; cdr3_nt: TGTGCCAGCAGCCAAGCGTCCTTGGGAGGGAATGAGCAGTTCTTC; cdr3_aa: CASSQASLGGNEQFF
v_call: TRBV27; cdr3_length: 10; j_call: TRBJ2-1; clone_size: few; d_call: .; cdr3_nt: TGTGCCGCTGGCGACAATGAGCAGTTCTTC; cdr3_aa: CAAGDNEQFF
v_call: TRBV20-1; cdr3_length: 13; j_call: TRBJ1-1; clone_size: many; d_call: .; cdr3_nt: TGCAGTGCTAGACCGCGGGGGGACACTGAAGCTTTCTTT; cdr3_aa: CSARPRGDTEAFF
v_call: TRBV20-1; cdr3_length: 14; j_call: TRBJ2-2; clone_size: .; d_call: .; cdr3_nt: TGCAGTGCTCCCCGGAACTGGAACACCGGGGAGCTGTTTTTT; cdr3_aa: CSAPRNWNTGELFF
v_call: TRBV6-2/TRBV6-3; cdr3_length: 17; j_call: TRBJ2-3; clone_size: .; d_call: TRBD2; cdr3_nt: TGTGCCAGCAGTTTCCTAAGCGGGAACCTCAAGGGGGATACGCAGTATTTT; cdr3_aa: CASSFLSGNLKGDTQYF
v_call: TRBV5-1; cdr3_length: 16; j_call: TRBJ2-1; clone_size: many; d_call: .; cdr3_nt: TGCGCCAGCAGCTTGGCCCCGGACTCCGGATACAATGAGCAGTTCTTC; cdr3_aa: CASSLAPDSGYNEQFF
v_call: TRBV6-5; cdr3_length: 13; j_call: TRBJ1-1; clone_size: many; d_call: .; cdr3_nt: TGTGCCAGCAGTTACGGGGGCAACACTGAAGCTTTCTTT; cdr3_aa: CASSYGGNTEAFF
v_call: TRBV12-3/TRBV12-4; cdr3_length: 12; j_call: TRBJ2-1; clone_size: many; d_call: .; cdr3_nt: TGTGCCAGCAGTTACTCTTCCAATGAGCAGTTCTTC; cdr3_aa: CASSYSSNEQFF
v_call: TRBV4-3; cdr3_length: 14; j_call: TRBJ2-7; clone_size: once; d_call: .; cdr3_nt: TGCGCCAGCAGCCAAGAGACAGAGTCCTACGAGCAGTACTTC; cdr3_aa: CASSQETESYEQYF
v_call: TRBV21-1; cdr3_length: 12; j_call: TRBJ2-3; clone_size: few; d_call: .; cdr3_nt: TGTGCCAGCAGCTATTCGGGAAATACGCAGTATTTT; cdr3_aa: CASSYSGNTQYF
v_call: TRBV7-9; cdr3_length: 12; j_call: TRBJ1-1; clone_size: .; d_call: .; cdr3_nt: TGTGCCAGCAGCCTGTTTGATACTGAAGCTTTCTTT; cdr3_aa: CASSLFDTEAFF
v_call: TRBV27; cdr3_length: 15; j_call: TRBJ2-1; clone_size: .; d_call: TRBD1; cdr3_nt: TGTGCCAGCAGTAAAAGCACAGGGGCCTACAATGAGCAGTTCTTC; cdr3_aa: CASSKSTGAYNEQFF
v_call: TRBV20-1; cdr3_length: 15; j_call: TRBJ2-3; clone_size: .; d_call: TRBD2; cdr3_nt: TGCAGTGCTAGACTACTAGCGGGGGTGTTGGATACGCAGTATTTT; cdr3_aa: CSARLLAGVLDTQYF
v_call: TRBV5-5; cdr3_length: 10; j_call: TRBJ2-1; clone_size: many; d_call: .; cdr3_nt: TGTGCCAGCAGCTTGCGAGAGCAGTTCTTC; cdr3_aa: CASSLREQFF
v_call: TRBV12-3/TRBV12-4; cdr3_length: 17; j_call: TRBJ2-6; clone_size: few; d_call: TRBD1; cdr3_nt: TGTGCCAGCAGCCTGACGGAGACAGGGTGGGGGGCCAACGTCCTGACTTTC; cdr3_aa: CASSLTETGWGANVLTF
v_call: TRBV4-2; cdr3_length: 19; j_call: TRBJ2-2; clone_size: .; d_call: TRBD1; cdr3_nt: TGTGCCAGCAGCCAAGTGGGACAGGGGACCCCCTCGAACACCGGGGAGCTGTTTTTT; cdr3_aa: CASSQVGQGTPSNTGELFF
v_call: TRBV10-3; cdr3_length: 12; j_call: TRBJ2-7; clone_size: .; d_call: TRBD2; cdr3_nt: TGTGCCATCAGGGGGGGGTCCGACGAGCAGTACTTC; cdr3_aa: CAIRGGSDEQYF
v_call: TRBV20-1; cdr3_length: 15; j_call: TRBJ2-3; clone_size: .; d_call: TRBD2; cdr3_nt: TGCAGTGCTAGATCGGGACTAGCGGGAGCTGATACGCAGTATTTT; cdr3_aa: CSARSGLAGADTQYF
v_call: TRBV4-3; cdr3_length: 15; j_call: TRBJ1-1; clone_size: few; d_call: .; cdr3_nt: TGCGCCAGCAGCCAAGATCTTTCGTGGAACACTGAAGCTTTCTTT; cdr3_aa: CASSQDLSWNTEAFF
v_call: TRBV29-1; cdr3_length: 14; j_call: TRBJ1-1; clone_size: few; d_call: .; cdr3_nt: TGCAGCGTTGTCGCAGGAATCATGAACACTGAAGCTTTCTTT; cdr3_aa: CSVVAGIMNTEAFF
v_call: TRBV7-6; cdr3_length: 14; j_call: TRBJ2-1; clone_size: few; d_call: TRBD2; cdr3_nt: TGTGCCAGCAGCTTGGTAGTAGCGGGAGATGAGCAGTTCTTC; cdr3_aa: CASSLVVAGDEQFF
v_call: TRBV4-3; cdr3_length: 15; j_call: TRBJ2-2; clone_size: many; d_call: .; cdr3_nt: TGCGCCAGCAGCCAAAACCAGGGAGGTACGGGGGAGCTGTTTTTT; cdr3_aa: CASSQNQGGTGELFF
v_call: TRBV3-1; cdr3_length: 15; j_call: TRBJ2-3; clone_size: few; d_call: .; cdr3_nt: TGTGCCAGCAGCCAATGGACAGCAAGCGTAGATACGCAGTATTTT; cdr3_aa: CASSQWTASVDTQYF
v_call: TRBV29-1; cdr3_length: 10; j_call: TRBJ2-1; clone_size: .; d_call: .; cdr3_nt: TGCAGCGGCGGGCACAATGAGCAGTTCTTC; cdr3_aa: CSGGHNEQFF
v_call: TRBV29-1; cdr3_length: 16; j_call: TRBJ2-1; clone_size: .; d_call: .; cdr3_nt: TGCAGCGTTGAAGAAGGGGGGCCCGCGGGAACTAGGATGAATTTCTTC; cdr3_aa: CSVEEGGPAGTRMNFF
v_call: TRBV4-3; cdr3_length: 16; j_call: TRBJ1-5; clone_size: many; d_call: .; cdr3_nt: TGCGCCAGCAGCCAAGCCTTGGGACAAAACAATCAGCCCCAGCATTTT; cdr3_aa: CASSQALGQNNQPQHF
v_call: TRBV3-1; cdr3_length: 17; j_call: TRBJ2-3; clone_size: few; d_call: TRBD2; cdr3_nt: TGTGCCAGCAGCCAACTAATAGCGGGAGAGGGTCCAGATACGCAGTATTTT; cdr3_aa: CASSQLIAGEGPDTQYF
v_call: TRBV5-6; cdr3_length: 14; j_call: TRBJ2-1; clone_size: few; d_call: TRBD1; cdr3_nt: TGTGCCAGCAGCCATGGACAGGGGAGGAATGAGCAGTTCTTC; cdr3_aa: CASSHGQGRNEQFF
v_call: TRBV30; cdr3_length: 13; j_call: TRBJ1-1; clone_size: few; d_call: TRBD1; cdr3_nt: TGTGCCTGGAGCTGGACAGGGGAGGGTGAAGCTTTCTTT; cdr3_aa: CAWSWTGEGEAFF
v_call: TRBV25-1; cdr3_length: 17; j_call: TRBJ2-7; clone_size: .; d_call: .; cdr3_nt: TGTGCCAGCAGTCCTTTGGTCGGGACTCGCCCCTTCTACGAGCAGTACTTC; cdr3_aa: CASSPLVGTRPFYEQYF
v_call: TRBV4-3; cdr3_length: 18; j_call: TRBJ2-5; clone_size: few; d_call: TRBD1; cdr3_nt: TGCGCCAGCAGCCAAGGAAGCCTCAGGACAGGGGGCCAAGAGACCCAGTACTTC; cdr3_aa: CASSQGSLRTGGQETQYF
v_call: TRBV7-9; cdr3_length: 14; j_call: TRBJ2-2; clone_size: .; d_call: .; cdr3_nt: TGTGCCAGCAGCCCCGTACTAGCAACCGGGGAGCTGTTTTTT; cdr3_aa: CASSPVLATGELFF
v_call: TRBV6-1; cdr3_length: 17; j_call: TRBJ2-1; clone_size: .; d_call: TRBD2; cdr3_nt: TGTGCCAGCAGTGAAGCGTTGCGGGAGGGCCGCGGCAATGAGCAGTTCTTC; cdr3_aa: CASSEALREGRGNEQFF
v_call: TRBV6-2/TRBV6-3; cdr3_length: 15; j_call: TRBJ2-1; clone_size: .; d_call: TRBD2; cdr3_nt: TGTGCCAGCACCCCTAGCGGGAGCTCCTACAATGAGCAGTTCTTC; cdr3_aa: CASTPSGSSYNEQFF
v_call: TRBV9; cdr3_length: 15; j_call: TRBJ2-7; clone_size: .; d_call: .; cdr3_nt: TGTGCCAGCAGCGTTACGCCGGGGAGCTCCTACGAGCAGTACTTC; cdr3_aa: CASSVTPGSSYEQYF
v_call: TRBV20-1; cdr3_length: 15; j_call: TRBJ2-7; clone_size: many; d_call: TRBD1; cdr3_nt: TGCAGTGCTAGAGTTCGGACAGGTCGGGTGAACGAGCAGTACTTC; cdr3_aa: CSARVRTGRVNEQYF
v_call: TRBV5-5; cdr3_length: 14; j_call: TRBJ1-6; clone_size: .; d_call: .; cdr3_nt: TGTGCCAGCAGCTTGTCCCGAGCGTATTCACCCCTCCACTTT; cdr3_aa: CASSLSRAYSPLHF
v_call: TRBV28; cdr3_length: 15; j_call: TRBJ1-1; clone_size: .; d_call: .; cdr3_nt: TGTGCCAGCAGTTTATCGTACAGGTCGAACACTGAAGCTTTCTTT; cdr3_aa: CASSLSYRSNTEAFF